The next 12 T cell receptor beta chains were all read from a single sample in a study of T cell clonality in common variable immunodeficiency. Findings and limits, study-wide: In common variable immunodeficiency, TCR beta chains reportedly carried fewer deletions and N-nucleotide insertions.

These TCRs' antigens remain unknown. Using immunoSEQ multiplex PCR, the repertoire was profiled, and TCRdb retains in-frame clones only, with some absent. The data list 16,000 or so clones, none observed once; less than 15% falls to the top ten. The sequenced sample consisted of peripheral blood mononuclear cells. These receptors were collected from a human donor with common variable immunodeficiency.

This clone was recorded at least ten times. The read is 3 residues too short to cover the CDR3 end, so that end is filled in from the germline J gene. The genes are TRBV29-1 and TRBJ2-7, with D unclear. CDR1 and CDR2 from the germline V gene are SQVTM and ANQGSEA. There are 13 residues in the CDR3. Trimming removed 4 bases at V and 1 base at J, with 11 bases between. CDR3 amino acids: CSVVWAVSYEQYF. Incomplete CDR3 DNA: TGCAGCGTTGTTTGGGCTGTATCCTACGAG.

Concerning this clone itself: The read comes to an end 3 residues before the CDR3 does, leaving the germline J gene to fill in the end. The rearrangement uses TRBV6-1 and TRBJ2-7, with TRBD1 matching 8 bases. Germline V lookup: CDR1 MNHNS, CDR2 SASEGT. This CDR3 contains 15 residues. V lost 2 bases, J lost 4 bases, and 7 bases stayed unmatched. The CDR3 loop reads CASSELAGGGYEQYF. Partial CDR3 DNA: TGTGCCAGCAGTGAACTCGCAGGGGGCGGGTACGAG.

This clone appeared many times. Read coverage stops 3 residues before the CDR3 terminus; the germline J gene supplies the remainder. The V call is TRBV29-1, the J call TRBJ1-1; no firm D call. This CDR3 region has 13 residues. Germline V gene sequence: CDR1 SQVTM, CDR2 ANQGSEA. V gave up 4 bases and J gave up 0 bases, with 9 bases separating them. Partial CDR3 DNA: TGCAGCGTTGTAGTCCAAATGAACACTGAA. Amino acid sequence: CSVVVQMNTE. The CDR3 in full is CSVVVQMNTEAFF.

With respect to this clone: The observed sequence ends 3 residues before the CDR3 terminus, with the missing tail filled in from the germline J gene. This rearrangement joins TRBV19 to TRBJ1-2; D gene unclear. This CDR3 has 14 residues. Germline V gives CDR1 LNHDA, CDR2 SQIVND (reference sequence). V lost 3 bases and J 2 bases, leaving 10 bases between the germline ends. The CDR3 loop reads CASSISRVNYGYTF. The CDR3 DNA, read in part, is TGTGCCAGTAGTATCTCCAGAGTGAACTATGGC.

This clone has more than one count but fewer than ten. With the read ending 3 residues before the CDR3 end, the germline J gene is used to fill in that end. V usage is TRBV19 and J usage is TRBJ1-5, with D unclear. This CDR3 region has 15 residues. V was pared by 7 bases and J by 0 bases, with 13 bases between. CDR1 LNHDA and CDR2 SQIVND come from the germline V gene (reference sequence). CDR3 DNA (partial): TGTGCCAGTAAATCCCTCGAGGTTAGCAATCAGCCC. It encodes CASKSLEVSNQP. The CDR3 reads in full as CASKSLEVSNQPQHF.

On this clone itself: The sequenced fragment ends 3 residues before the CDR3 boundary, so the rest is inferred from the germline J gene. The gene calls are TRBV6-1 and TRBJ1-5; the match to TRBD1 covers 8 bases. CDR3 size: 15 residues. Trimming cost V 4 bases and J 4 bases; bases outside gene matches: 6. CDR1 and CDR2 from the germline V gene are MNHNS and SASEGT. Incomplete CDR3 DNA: TGTGCCAGCAGTGCGGACAGGGTAAAAAATCAGCCC. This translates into CASSADRVKNQP. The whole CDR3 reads CASSADRVKNQPQHF.

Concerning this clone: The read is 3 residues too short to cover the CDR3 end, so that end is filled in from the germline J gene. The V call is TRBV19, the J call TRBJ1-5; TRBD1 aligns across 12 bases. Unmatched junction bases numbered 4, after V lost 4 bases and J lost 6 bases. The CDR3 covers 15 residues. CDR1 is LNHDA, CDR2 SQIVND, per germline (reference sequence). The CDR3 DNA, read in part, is TGTGCCAGTAGTACAGGGACAGGGGGCGTTCAGCCC. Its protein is CASSTGTGGVQP. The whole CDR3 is CASSTGTGGVQPQHF.

The CDR3 region is CASSLAGGGLYEQYF. The DNA read from the CDR3 is TGTGCCAGCAGCTTAGCTGGTGGGGGGTTGTACGAG. The chain has TRBV7-9 and TRBJ2-7; possibly TRBD2 for D (6 bases). The sequence runs out 3 residues before the end of the CDR3; the remainder is reconstructed from the germline J gene. Germline V lookup: CDR1 SEHNR, CDR2 FQNEAQ (reference sequence). The V gene lost 0 bases and the J gene lost 4 bases, with 13 bases spanning the gap. The CDR3 is made up of 15 amino acids.

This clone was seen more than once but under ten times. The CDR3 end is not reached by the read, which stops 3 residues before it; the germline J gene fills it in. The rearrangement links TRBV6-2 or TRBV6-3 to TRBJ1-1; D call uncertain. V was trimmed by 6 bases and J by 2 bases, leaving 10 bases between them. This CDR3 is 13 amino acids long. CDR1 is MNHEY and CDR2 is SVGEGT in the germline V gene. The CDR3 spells CASRIQRNTEAFF. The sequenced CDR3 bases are TGTGCCAGCAGGATACAGAGAAACACTGAA.

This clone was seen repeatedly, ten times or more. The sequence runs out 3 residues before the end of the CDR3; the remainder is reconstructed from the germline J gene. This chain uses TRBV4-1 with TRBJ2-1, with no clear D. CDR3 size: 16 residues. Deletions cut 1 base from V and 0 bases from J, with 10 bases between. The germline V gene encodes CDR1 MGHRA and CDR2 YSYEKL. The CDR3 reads CASSQVLHTSYNEQFF. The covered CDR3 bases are TGCGCCAGCAGCCAAGTTTTGCACACCTCCTACAATGAG.

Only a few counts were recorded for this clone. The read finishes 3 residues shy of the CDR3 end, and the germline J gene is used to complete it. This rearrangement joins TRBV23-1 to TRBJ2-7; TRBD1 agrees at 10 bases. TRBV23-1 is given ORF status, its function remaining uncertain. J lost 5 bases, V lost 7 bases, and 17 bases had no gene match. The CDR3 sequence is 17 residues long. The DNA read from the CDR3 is TGCGCCAGCATCCAGGGACAGGGGTCCTCCTGGAGTAACGAG. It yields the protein CASIQGQGSSWSNE. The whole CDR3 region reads CASIQGQGSSWSNEQYF.

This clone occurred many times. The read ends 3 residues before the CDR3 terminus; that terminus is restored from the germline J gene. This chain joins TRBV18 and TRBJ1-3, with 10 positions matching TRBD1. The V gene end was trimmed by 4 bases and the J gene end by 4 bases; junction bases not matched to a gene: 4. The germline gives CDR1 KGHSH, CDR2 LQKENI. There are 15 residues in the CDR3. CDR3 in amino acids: CASSRGTGVGNTIYF. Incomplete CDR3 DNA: TGTGCCAGCTCACGAGGGACAGGGGTCGGAAACACC.